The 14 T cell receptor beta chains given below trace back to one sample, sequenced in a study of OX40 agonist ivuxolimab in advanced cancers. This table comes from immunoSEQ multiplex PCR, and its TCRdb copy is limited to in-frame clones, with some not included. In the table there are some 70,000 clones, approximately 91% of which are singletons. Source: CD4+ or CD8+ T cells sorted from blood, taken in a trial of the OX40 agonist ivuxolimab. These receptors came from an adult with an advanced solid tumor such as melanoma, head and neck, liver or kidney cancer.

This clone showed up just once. CDR3 nucleotides: TGTGCCAGCAGTCCGGGACTAGGCTCCTACAATGAGCAGTTCTTC. This gives the protein CASSPGLGSYNEQFF. The chain recombines TRBV6-4 with TRBJ2-1; 8 bases are shared with TRBD2. The germline V gene has CDR1 MRHNA and CDR2 SNTAGT. With 5 bases clipped from V and 0 bases from J, the junction kept 3 bases outside the gene matches. This CDR3 has 15 residues.

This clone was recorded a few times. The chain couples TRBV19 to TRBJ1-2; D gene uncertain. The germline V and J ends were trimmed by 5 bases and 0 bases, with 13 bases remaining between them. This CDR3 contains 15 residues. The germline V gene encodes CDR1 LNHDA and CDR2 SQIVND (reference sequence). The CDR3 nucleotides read TGTGCCAGTAGTCCCCATCTGGAGACTAACTATGGCTACACCTTC. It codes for CASSPHLETNYGYTF.

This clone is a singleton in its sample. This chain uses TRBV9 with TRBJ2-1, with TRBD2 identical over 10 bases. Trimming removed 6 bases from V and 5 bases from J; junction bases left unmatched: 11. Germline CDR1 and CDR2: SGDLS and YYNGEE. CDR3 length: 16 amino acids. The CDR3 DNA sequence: TGTGCCAGCAACCCCGGGACTAGCGAACAACACAATGAGCAGTTCTTC. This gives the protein CASNPGTSEQHNEQFF. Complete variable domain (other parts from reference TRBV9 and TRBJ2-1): DSGVTQTPKHLITATGQRVTLRCSPRSGDLSVYWYQQSLDQGLQFLIQYYNGEERAKGNILERFSAQQFPDLHSELNLSSLELGDSALYFCASNPGTSEQHNEQFFGPGTRLTVL.

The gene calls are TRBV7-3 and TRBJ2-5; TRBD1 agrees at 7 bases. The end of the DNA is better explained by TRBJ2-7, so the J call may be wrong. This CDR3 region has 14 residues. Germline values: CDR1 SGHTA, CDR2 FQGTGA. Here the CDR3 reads CASSLIGQAYEQYF. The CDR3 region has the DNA TGTGCCAGCAGCTTAATCGGACAGGCCTACGAGCAGTACTTC.

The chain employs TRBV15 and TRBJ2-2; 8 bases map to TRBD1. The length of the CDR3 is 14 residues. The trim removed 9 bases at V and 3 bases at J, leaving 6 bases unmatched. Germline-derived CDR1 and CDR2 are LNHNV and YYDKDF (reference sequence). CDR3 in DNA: TGTGCCACAGGGGACAGGCTTGACACCGGGGAGCTGTTTTTT. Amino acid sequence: CATGDRLDTGELFF. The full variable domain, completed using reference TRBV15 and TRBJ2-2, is DAMVIQNPRYQVTQFGKPVTLSCSQTLNHNVMYWYQQKSSQAPKLLFHYYDKDFNNEADTPDNFQSRRPNTSFCFLDIRSPGLGDTAMYLCATGDRLDTGELFFGEGSRLTVL.

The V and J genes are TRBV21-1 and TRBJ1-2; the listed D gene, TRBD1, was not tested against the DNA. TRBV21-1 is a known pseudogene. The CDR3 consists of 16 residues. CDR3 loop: CASSNSEGAGVYGYTF. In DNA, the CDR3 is TGTGCCAGCAGCAATTCCGAGGGGGCAGGTGTGTATGGCTACACCTTC.

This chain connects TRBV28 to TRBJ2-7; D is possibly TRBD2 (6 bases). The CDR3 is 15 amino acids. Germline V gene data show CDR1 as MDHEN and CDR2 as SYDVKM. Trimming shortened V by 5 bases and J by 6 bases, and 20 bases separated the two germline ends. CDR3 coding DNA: TGTGCCAGCAGTAACACGGCGCGGAGGGGAGGCGAGCAGTACTTC. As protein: CASSNTARRGGEQYF.

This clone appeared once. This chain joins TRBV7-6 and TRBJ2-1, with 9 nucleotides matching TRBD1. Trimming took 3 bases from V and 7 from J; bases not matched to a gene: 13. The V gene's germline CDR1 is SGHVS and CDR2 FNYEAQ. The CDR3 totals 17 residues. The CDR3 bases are TGTGCCAGCAGCTTCCCAAGGAGGGGACAGGGAATGAATGAGCAGTTCTTC. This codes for CASSFPRRGQGMNEQFF. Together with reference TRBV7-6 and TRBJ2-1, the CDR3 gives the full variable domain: GAGVSQSPRYKVTKRGQDVALRCDPISGHVSLYWYRQALGQGPEFLTYFNYEAQQDKSGLPNDRFSAERPEGSISTLTIQRTEQRDSAMYRCASSFPRRGQGMNEQFFGPGTRLTVL.

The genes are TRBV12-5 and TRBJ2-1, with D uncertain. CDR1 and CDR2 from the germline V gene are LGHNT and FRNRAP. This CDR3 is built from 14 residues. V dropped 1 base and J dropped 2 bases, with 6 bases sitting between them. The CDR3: CASGLGSTYNEQFF. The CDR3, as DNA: TGTGCTAGTGGTTTGGGGTCGACCTACAATGAGCAGTTCTTC. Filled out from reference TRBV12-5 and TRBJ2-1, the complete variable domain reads DARVTQTPRHKVTEMGQEVTMRCQPILGHNTVFWYRQTMMQGLELLAYFRNRAPLDDSGMPKDRFSAEMPDATLATLKIQPSEPRDSAVYFCASGLGSTYNEQFFGPGTRLTVL.

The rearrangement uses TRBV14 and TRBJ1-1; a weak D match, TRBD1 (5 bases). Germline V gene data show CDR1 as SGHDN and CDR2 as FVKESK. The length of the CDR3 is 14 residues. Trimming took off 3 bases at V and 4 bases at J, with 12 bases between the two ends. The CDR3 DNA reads TGTGCCAGCAGCCACACAGGTTTCGGCACTGAAGCTTTCTTT. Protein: CASSHTGFGTEAFF.

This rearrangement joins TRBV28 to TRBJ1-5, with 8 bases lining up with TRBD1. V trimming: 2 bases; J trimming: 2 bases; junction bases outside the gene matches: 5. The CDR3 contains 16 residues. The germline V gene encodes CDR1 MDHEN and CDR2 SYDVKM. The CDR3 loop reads CASSLPRGQGNQPQHF. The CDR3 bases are TGTGCCAGCAGTTTACCCAGGGGGCAGGGCAATCAGCCCCAGCATTTT.

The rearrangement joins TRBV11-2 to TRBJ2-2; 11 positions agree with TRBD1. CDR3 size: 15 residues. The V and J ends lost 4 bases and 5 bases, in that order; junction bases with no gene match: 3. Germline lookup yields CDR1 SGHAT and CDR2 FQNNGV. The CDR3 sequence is CASSSGTGGTGELFF. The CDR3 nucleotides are TGTGCCAGCAGCTCGGGGACAGGGGGAACCGGGGAGCTGTTTTTT. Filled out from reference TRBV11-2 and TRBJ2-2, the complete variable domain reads EAGVAQSPRYKIIEKRQSVAFWCNPISGHATLYWYQQILGQGPKLLIQFQNNGVVDDSQLPKDRFSAERLKGVDSTLKIQPAKLEDSAVYLCASSSGTGGTGELFFGEGSRLTVL.

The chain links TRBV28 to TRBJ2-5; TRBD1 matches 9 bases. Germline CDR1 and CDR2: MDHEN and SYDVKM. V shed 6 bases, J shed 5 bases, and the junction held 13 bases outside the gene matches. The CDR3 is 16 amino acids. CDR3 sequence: CASSTSGTGLRETQYF. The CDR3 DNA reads TGTGCCAGCAGCACCTCCGGGACAGGGTTAAGGGAGACCCAGTACTTC.

The chain's CDR3 is CASSVASGVNEQFF. The CDR3 DNA sequence: TGTGCCAGTAGCGTGGCTAGCGGGGTCAATGAGCAGTTCTTC. The chain carries TRBV19 and TRBJ2-1, with TRBD2 matching over 9 bases. With 6 bases clipped from V and 6 bases from J, the junction kept 6 bases outside the gene matches. CDR3 length: 14 amino acids. The germline CDR1 and CDR2 sequences are LNHDA and SQIVND (reference sequence).